This T cell receptor (beta chain) came from a study of cytomegalovirus exposure and HLA in healthy donors. The study, taken as a whole, reports: Cytomegalovirus status was reportedly diagnosed by the classifier with high specificity and sensitivity. Through in vitro validation, three CMV-associated chains were shown to be specific for CMV antigens. There were 150 or so TCR beta chains listed as cytomegalovirus-associated. The TCR clusters that emerged in the first cohort tended, a later analysis found, to co-occur in the roughly 110 validation repertoires.

About this clone: Its antigen is unknown.

The germline V and J ends were trimmed by 4 bases and 3 bases, with 8 bases remaining between them. The germline V gene has CDR1 SGHRS and CDR2 YFSETQ. This CDR3 has 12 amino acids. This table comes from immunoSEQ multiplex PCR, and its TCRdb copy is limited to in-frame clones, with some not included. This table holds around 93,000 clones, less than 85% found once. The gene calls are TRBV5-1 and TRBJ2-7; D not resolved. The sample comprised PBMCs. The origin of this receptor is a man younger than 30 in good health and CMV-seropositive. The CDR3 is CASSVQNYEQYV. CDR3 nucleotide sequence: TGCGCCAGCAGCGTGCAGAACTACGAGCAGTACGTC.